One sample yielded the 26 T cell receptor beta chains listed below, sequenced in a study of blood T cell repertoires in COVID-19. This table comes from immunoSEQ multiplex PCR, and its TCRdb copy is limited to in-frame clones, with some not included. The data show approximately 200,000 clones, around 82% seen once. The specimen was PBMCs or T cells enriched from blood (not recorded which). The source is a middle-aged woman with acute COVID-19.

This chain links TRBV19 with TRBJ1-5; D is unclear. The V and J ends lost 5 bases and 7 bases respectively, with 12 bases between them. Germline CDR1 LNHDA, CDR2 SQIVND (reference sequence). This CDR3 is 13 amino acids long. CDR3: CASSPSLEQPQHF. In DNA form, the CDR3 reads TGTGCCAGTAGTCCCTCCTTGGAGCAGCCCCAGCATTTT.

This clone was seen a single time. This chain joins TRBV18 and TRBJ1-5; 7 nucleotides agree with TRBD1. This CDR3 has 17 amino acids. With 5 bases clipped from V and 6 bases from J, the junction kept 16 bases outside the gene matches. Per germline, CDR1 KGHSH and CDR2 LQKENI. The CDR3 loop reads CASSSVAGQVSIQPQHF. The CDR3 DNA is TGTGCCAGCTCATCGGTAGCCGGACAGGTTTCCATTCAGCCCCAGCATTTT. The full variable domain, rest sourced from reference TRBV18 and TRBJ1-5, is NAGVMQNPRHLVRRRGQEARLRCSPMKGHSHVYWYRQLPEEGLKFMVYLQKENIIDESGMPKERFSAEFPKEGPSILRIQQVVRGDSAAYFCASSSVAGQVSIQPQHFGDGTRLSIL.

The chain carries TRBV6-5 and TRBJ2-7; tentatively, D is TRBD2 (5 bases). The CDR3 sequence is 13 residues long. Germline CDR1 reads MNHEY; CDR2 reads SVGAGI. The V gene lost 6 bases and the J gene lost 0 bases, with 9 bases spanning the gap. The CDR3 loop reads CASSPGFSYEQYF. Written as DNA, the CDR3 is TGTGCCAGCAGCCCGGGATTCTCCTACGAGCAGTACTTC.

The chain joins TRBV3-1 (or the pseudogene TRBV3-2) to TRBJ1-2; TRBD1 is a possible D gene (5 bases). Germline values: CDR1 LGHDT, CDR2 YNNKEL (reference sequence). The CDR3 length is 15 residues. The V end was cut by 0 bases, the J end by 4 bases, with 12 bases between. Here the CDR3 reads CASSQDRDPVYGYTF. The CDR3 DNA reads TGTGCCAGCAGCCAAGACAGGGATCCGGTCTATGGCTACACCTTC.

The CDR3 bases are TGTGCCAGCAGCGTTTGGGGGACAGGGGATGAGCAGTTCTTC. Translated, it gives CASSVWGTGDEQFF. This chain uses TRBV9 with TRBJ2-1; 10 bases fit TRBD1. V was clipped by 2 bases and J by 8 bases; unmatched bases: 4. In germline, CDR1 is SGDLS, CDR2 YYNGEE. CDR3 length: 14 amino acids.

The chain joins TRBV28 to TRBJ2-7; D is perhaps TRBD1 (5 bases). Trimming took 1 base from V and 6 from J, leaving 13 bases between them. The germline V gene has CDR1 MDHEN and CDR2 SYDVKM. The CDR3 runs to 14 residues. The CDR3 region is CASSLLGLGPEQYF. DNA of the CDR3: TGTGCCAGCAGTTTATTGGGGCTCGGTCCCGAGCAGTACTTC. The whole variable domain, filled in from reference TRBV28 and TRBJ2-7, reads DVKVTQSSRYLVKRTGEKVFLECVQDMDHENMFWYRQDPGLGLRLIYFSYDVKMKEKGDIPEGYSVSREKKERFSLILESASTNQTSMYLCASSLLGLGPEQYFGPGTRLTVT.

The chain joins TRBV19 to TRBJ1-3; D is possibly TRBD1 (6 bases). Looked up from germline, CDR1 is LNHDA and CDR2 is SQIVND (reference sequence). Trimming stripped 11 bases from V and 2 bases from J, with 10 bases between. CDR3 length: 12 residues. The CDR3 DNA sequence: TGTGCCGCCCAGGGGCCTGGAAACACCATATATTTT. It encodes CAAQGPGNTIYF.

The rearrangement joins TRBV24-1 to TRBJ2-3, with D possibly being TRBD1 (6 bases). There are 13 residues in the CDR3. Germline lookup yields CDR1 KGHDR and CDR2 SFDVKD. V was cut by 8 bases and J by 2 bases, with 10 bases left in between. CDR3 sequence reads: CATTTGSTDTQYF. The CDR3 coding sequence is TGTGCCACCACCACAGGGTCCACAGATACGCAGTATTTT.

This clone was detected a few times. The CDR3: CASSLDGGANTGELFF. As DNA, the CDR3 is TGTGCCAGCAGCTTAGATGGCGGGGCGAACACCGGGGAGCTGTTTTTT. V usage is TRBV7-6 and J usage is TRBJ2-2, with D maybe TRBD2 (6 bases). Trimming pared 1 base from V and 0 bases from J, leaving 9 bases between. The CDR3 spans 16 residues. Germline assignment: CDR1 SGHVS and CDR2 FNYEAQ.

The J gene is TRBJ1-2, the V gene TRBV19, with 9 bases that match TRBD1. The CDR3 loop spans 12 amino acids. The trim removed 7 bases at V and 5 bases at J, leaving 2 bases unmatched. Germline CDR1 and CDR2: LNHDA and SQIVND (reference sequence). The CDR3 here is CASKDRGYGYTF. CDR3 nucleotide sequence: TGTGCCAGTAAGGACAGGGGTTATGGCTACACCTTC.

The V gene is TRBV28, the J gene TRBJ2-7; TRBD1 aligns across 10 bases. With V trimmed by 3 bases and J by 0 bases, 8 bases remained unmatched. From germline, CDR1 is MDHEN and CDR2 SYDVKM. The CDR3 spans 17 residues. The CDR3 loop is CASSFPGQGRGSYEQYF. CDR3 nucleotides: TGTGCCAGCAGTTTCCCGGGACAGGGGAGGGGCTCCTACGAGCAGTACTTC. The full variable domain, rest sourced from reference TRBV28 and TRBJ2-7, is DVKVTQSSRYLVKRTGEKVFLECVQDMDHENMFWYRQDPGLGLRLIYFSYDVKMKEKGDIPEGYSVSREKKERFSLILESASTNQTSMYLCASSFPGQGRGSYEQYFGPGTRLTVT.

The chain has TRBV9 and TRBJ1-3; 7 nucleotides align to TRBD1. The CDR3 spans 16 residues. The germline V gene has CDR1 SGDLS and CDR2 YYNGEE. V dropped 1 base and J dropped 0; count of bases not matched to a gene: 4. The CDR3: CASSVLGQHSGNTIYF. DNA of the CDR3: TGTGCCAGCAGCGTATTGGGACAGCACTCTGGAAACACCATATATTTT.

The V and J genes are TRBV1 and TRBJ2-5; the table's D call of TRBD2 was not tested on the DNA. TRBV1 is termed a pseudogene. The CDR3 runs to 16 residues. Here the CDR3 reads CTSSQERGSSAKTQYF. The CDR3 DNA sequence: TGCACCAGCAGCCAAGAGCGCGGGAGTTCGGCGAAGACCCAGTACTTC.

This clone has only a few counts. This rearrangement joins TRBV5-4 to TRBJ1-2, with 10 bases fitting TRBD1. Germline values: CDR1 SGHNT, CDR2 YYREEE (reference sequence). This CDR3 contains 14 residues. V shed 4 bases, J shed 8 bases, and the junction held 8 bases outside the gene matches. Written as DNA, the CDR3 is TGTGCCAGCAGCGCGCCGGGACAGGGGCAAGGCTACACCTTC. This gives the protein CASSAPGQGQGYTF.

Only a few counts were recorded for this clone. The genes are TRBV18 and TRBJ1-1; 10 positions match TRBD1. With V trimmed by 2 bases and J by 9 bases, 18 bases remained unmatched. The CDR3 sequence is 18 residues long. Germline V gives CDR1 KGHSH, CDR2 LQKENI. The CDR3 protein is CASSPTPGTGVLLPQAFF. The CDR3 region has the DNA TGTGCCAGCTCACCAACGCCCGGGACAGGGGTTCTCCTACCACAAGCTTTCTTT.

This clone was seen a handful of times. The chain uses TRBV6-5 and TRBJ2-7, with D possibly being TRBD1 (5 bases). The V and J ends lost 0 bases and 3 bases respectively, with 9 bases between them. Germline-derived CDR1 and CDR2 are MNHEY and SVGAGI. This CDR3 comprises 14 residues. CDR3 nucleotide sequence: TGTGCCAGCAGTTACTCGACAGATATCTACGAGCAGTACTTC. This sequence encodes CASSYSTDIYEQYF.

For the CDR3, the DNA is TGTGCCAGCAGTGGCGGGGGGCTGAACACCGGGGAGCTGTTTTTT. Amino acid sequence: CASSGGGLNTGELFF. The J gene is TRBJ2-2, the V gene TRBV2; 8 bases line up with TRBD2. Germline V gives CDR1 SNHLY, CDR2 FYNNEI. After removal of 4 bases from V and 1 base from J, the junction contained 2 bases not matched to a gene. This CDR3 has 15 amino acids.

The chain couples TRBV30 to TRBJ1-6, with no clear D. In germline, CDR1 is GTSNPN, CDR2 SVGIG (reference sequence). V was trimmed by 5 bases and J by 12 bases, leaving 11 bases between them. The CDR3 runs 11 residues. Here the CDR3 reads CAWESGLPLHF. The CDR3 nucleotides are TGTGCCTGGGAATCAGGCTTACCCCTCCACTTT.

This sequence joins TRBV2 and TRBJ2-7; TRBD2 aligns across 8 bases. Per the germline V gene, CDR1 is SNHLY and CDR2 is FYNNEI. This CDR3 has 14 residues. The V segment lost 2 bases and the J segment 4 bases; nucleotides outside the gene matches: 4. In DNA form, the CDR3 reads TGTGCCAGCAGTGAAAGGCGGGGGGCTTACGAGCAGTACTTC. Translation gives CASSERRGAYEQYF.

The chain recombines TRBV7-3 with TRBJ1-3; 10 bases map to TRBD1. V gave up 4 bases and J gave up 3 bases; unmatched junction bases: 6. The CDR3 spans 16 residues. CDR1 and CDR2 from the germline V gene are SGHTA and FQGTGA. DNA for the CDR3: TGTGCCAGCAGCTCGGTCGGGACAGGGGTTGGAAACACCATATATTTT. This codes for CASSSVGTGVGNTIYF.

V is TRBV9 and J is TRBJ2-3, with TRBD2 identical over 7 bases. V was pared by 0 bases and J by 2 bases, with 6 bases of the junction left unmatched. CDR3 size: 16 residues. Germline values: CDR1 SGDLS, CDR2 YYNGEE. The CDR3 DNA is TGTGCCAGCAGCGTAGGCGGGAGTTCCTCCACAGATACGCAGTATTTT. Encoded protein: CASSVGGSSSTDTQYF.

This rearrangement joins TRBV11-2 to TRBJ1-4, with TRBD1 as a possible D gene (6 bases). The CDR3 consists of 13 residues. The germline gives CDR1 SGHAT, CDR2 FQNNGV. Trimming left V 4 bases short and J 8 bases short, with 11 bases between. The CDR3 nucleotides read TGTGCCAGCAGCTCCTTAACAGGGGAAAAACTGTTTTTT. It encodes CASSSLTGEKLFF. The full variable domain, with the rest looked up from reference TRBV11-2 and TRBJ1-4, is EAGVAQSPRYKIIEKRQSVAFWCNPISGHATLYWYQQILGQGPKLLIQFQNNGVVDDSQLPKDRFSAERLKGVDSTLKIQPAKLEDSAVYLCASSSLTGEKLFFGSGTQLSVL.

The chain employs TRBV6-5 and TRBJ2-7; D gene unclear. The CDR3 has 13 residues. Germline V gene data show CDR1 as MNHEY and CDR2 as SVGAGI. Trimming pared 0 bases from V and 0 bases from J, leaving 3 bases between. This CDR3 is CASSYSSSYEQYF. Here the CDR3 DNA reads TGTGCCAGCAGTTACTCTAGCTCCTACGAGCAGTACTTC.

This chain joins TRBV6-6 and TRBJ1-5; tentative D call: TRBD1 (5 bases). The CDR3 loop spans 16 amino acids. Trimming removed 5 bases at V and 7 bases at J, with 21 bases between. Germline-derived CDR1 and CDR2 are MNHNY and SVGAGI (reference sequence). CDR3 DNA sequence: TGTGCCAGCAGTACCACCGTCGGCGGGGCGGGCCAGCCCCAGCATTTT. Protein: CASSTTVGGAGQPQHF.

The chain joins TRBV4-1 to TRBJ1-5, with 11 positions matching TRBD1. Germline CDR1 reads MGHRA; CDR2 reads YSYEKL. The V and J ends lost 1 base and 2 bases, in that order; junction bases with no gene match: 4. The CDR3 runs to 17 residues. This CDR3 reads CASSQGGQGARNQPQHF. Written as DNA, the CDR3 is TGCGCCAGCAGCCAAGGAGGACAGGGGGCCCGCAATCAGCCCCAGCATTTT.

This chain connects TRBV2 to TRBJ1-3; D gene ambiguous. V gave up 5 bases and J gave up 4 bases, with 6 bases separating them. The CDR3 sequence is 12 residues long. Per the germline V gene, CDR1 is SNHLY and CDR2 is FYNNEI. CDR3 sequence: CASSLQGNTIYF. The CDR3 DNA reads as TGTGCCAGCAGTCTACAGGGAAACACCATATATTTT.